The 8 T cell receptor beta chains given below trace back to one sample, sequenced in a study of blood T cell repertoires in COVID-19. Assay used: immunoSEQ multiplex PCR; TCRdb lists only in-frame clones, some missing. This table holds 55,000 to 85,000 clones, more than 75% found once. The specimen sequenced was peripheral blood. These receptors originate from a woman in her sixties or seventies with acute or convalescent COVID-19.

The chain carries TRBV6-5 and TRBJ2-7, with TRBD2 matching 10 bases. The DNA matches TRBJ2-1 better at its end, which makes the J call doubtful. This CDR3 is built from 15 residues. In germline, CDR1 is MNHEY, CDR2 SVGAGI. The CDR3 sequence: CASVSRTSGYNEQFF. CDR3 in DNA: TGTGCCAGCGTATCTCGGACTAGCGGATACAATGAGCAGTTCTTC.

This clone was counted once. The V and J genes are TRBV5-1 and TRBJ1-1; TRBD1 might be the D (6 bases). The V end lost 0 bases, the J end lost 5 bases, and 14 bases lay between the germline ends. Germline V gene sequence: CDR1 SGHRS, CDR2 YFSETQ. The CDR3 extends over 15 amino acids. The CDR3 bases are TGCGCCAGCAGCTTGGGAGGGACCAGGGGAACTGAAGCTTTCTTT. This gives the protein CASSLGGTRGTEAFF.

The chain combines TRBV19 with TRBJ2-2; 8 nucleotides agree with TRBD1. Unmatched junction bases numbered 9, after V lost 9 bases and J lost 6 bases. Per the germline V gene, CDR1 is LNHDA and CDR2 is SQIVND (reference sequence). There are 14 residues in the CDR3. The CDR3 spells CASSGTGGPGELFF. CDR3 nucleotide sequence: TGTGCCAGCTCCGGGACAGGAGGTCCCGGGGAGCTGTTTTTT.

V usage is TRBV5-1 and J usage is TRBJ1-2; D gene unclear. Looked up from germline, CDR1 is SGHRS and CDR2 is YFSETQ. The CDR3 sequence is 15 residues long. Trimming removed 4 bases at V and 0 bases at J, with 13 bases between. CDR3 in amino acids: CASSPSGGANYGYTF. In DNA, the CDR3 is TGCGCCAGCAGCCCAAGCGGCGGAGCTAACTATGGCTACACCTTC.

The rearrangement uses TRBV10-3 and TRBJ1-5; 7 nucleotides line up with TRBD1. V lost 3 bases to trimming and J lost 6 bases; unmatched junction nucleotides: 14. Germline loops: CDR1 ENHRY, CDR2 SYGVKD. The CDR3 is made up of 17 amino acids. CDR3 loop: CAISETGLQGMGQPQHF. DNA of the CDR3: TGTGCCATCAGTGAAACCGGATTACAGGGGATGGGTCAGCCCCAGCATTTT.

The chain joins TRBV10-1 to TRBJ2-7; 9 bases are a match to TRBD2. Germline V CDR1 and CDR2: WNHNN, SYGVQD (reference sequence). J gave up 5 bases and V 4 bases, and 6 bases lay outside the gene matches. CDR3 size: 14 residues. The CDR3 region is CASSARGGDHEQYF. The CDR3 DNA sequence: TGCGCCAGCAGTGCCCGCGGGGGGGACCACGAGCAGTACTTC.

This rearrangement joins TRBV9 to TRBJ1-1; 7 positions match TRBD1. Germline V gene data show CDR1 as SGDLS and CDR2 as YYNGEE. This CDR3 spans 12 amino acids. Trimming took 3 bases from V and 6 from J; bases not matched to a gene: 2. The CDR3 reads CASSAGGAEAFF. The CDR3, as DNA: TGTGCCAGCAGCGCAGGGGGAGCTGAAGCTTTCTTT.

The chain employs TRBV18 and TRBJ1-6; D not certain. The V gene's germline CDR1 is KGHSH and CDR2 LQKENI. Trimming removed 2 bases from V and 7 bases from J, with 18 bases in between. This CDR3 comprises 17 residues. The CDR3 nucleotides are TGTGCCAGCTCACCAAACGCAGCCTCGACGGGGAATTCACCCCTCCACTTT. Protein: CASSPNAASTGNSPLHF.